This T cell receptor beta chain was found in a study of monozygotic twins with inflammatory bowel disease. From germline, CDR1 is MDHEN and CDR2 SYDVKM. The CDR3 is made up of 15 amino acids. Overall study findings and caveats: Repertoire similarity did not separate concordant from discordant twins, possibly from limited power. For IBD patients, clonotypes shared with others were fewer than for healthy twins, especially with disease activity. By inverse Simpson index, TCRbeta diversity was lower in IBD patients than in healthy co-twins.

Regarding this clonotype: No antigen is known for it.

From its re-call of the 5' RACE reads, TCRdb lists each CDR3 protein once, without DNA. The table lists approximately 330,000 distinct CDR3 sequences. V usage is TRBV28 and J usage is TRBJ2-2; TCRdb's D gene call, TRBD2, goes unchecked for lack of DNA. The sequencing sample was made of blood. The TCR comes from a human donor with ulcerative colitis or Crohn's disease, or a healthy co-twin of an affected twin (not recorded which). The CDR3 reads CASSSLAGTTGELFF. Full variable domain (remainder filled in from reference TRBV28 and TRBJ2-2): DVKVTQSSRYLVKRTGEKVFLECVQDMDHENMFWYRQDPGLGLRLIYFSYDVKMKEKGDIPEGYSVSREKKERFSLILESASTNQTSMYLCASSSLAGTTGELFFGEGSRLTVL.